A few counts support the clone carrying this T cell receptor beta chain. Antigen unknown. TCRdb analysed the 5' RACE reads with MiXCR anew, one entry per CDR3 protein. The sample holds 530,000 or so distinct CDR3 sequences, 15% to 20% seen once. Germline CDR1 is SGHNT and CDR2 is YYREEE (reference sequence). The J segment lost 6 bases and the V segment lost 0 bases, leaving 0 bases of the junction unmatched. The length of the CDR3 is 13 residues. The sample belongs to a study of T-cell memory formation after mild COVID-19. General study points: Mainly in CM and EM were contracting CD4+ clones; CD8+ were in EMRA.

Sequenced input: PBMCs or a T cell subset sorted from them (not recorded which). The chain joins TRBV5-4 to TRBJ2-3, with 8 bases lining up with TRBD2. The clonotype comes from an adult woman who had mild COVID-19 (a few samples of this study predate the infection). Cell type and time point are not known. CDR3 bases: TGTGCCAGCAGCTTGGCGGGAGGGGATACGCAGTATTTT. Amino acids: CASSLAGGDTQYF.